These 27 T cell receptor beta chains share one sample of origin, sequenced in a study of cytomegalovirus exposure and HLA in healthy donors. The PCR employed 60 Vbeta primers together with 13 Jbeta primers. TCRdb's copy holds only in-frame clones and misses some; the assay was immunoSEQ multiplex PCR. The sample records about 62,000 clones, 80% to 90% being singletons. The sequenced sample consisted of PBMCs. The receptors here all came from a woman aged 25 to 39 in good health and CMV-seronegative.

This chain uses TRBV5-4 with TRBJ2-2, with D possibly TRBD1 on 5 matching bases. V lost 4 bases and J 3 bases, leaving 16 bases between the germline ends. The germline V gene has CDR1 SGHNT and CDR2 YYREEE (reference sequence). This CDR3 is built from 16 residues. In DNA, the CDR3 is TGTGCCAGCAGCCCTCCGGGCAGGGCAGACACCGGGGAGCTGTTTTTT. This codes for CASSPPGRADTGELFF.

This clone was seen once. The chain links TRBV4-3 to TRBJ2-1; D is unresolved. Germline assignment: CDR1 LGHNA and CDR2 YSLEER. The CDR3 covers 15 residues. V dropped 1 base and J dropped 6 bases, with 13 bases sitting between them. Written as DNA, the CDR3 is TGCGCCAGCAGCCAAGTCCCCCCTTTCGGCAATGAGCAGTTCTTC. The encoded protein is CASSQVPPFGNEQFF.

The chain recombines TRBV25-1 with TRBJ1-6; D gene unclear. The CDR3 loop spans 15 amino acids. Germline CDR1 and CDR2: MGHDK and SYGVNS. Trimming took off 1 base at V and 10 bases at J, with 14 bases between the two ends. CDR3 loop: CASSELPRSGSPLHF. The CDR3 coding sequence is TGTGCCAGCAGTGAATTGCCCCGATCGGGATCACCCCTCCACTTT.

The chain couples TRBV27 to TRBJ2-1; TRBD2 aligns across 9 bases. After removal of 5 bases from V and 0 bases from J, the junction contained 5 bases not matched to a gene. The germline gives CDR1 MNHEY, CDR2 SMNVEV (reference sequence). The CDR3 has 16 residues. CDR3 nucleotides: TGTGCCAGCAGTGGCCTAGCGGGGTACTCCTACAATGAGCAGTTCTTC. Its protein is CASSGLAGYSYNEQFF.

This chain uses TRBV19 with TRBJ2-2; TRBD2 matches at 10 bases. There are 17 residues in the CDR3. The V and J ends lost 4 bases and 2 bases, in that order; junction bases with no gene match: 7. CDR1 LNHDA and CDR2 SQIVND come from the germline V gene (reference sequence). CDR3 DNA sequence: TGTGCCAGTAGTACTAGCGGGGGCTTCCGAAACACCGGGGAGCTGTTTTTT. This codes for CASSTSGGFRNTGELFF.

Here the CDR3 DNA reads TGCGCCAGCAGCGACGGACAGGGTCCCCGGACTAATGAAAAACTGTTTTTT. Translation: CASSDGQGPRTNEKLFF. V usage is TRBV5-1 and J usage is TRBJ1-4, with 8 bases matching TRBD1. CDR1 is SGHRS, CDR2 YFSETQ, per germline. The junction had 10 bases not matched to a gene; V was cut back by 4 bases and J by 2 bases. The CDR3 has 17 residues.

A word on this clone: At one end the junction does not follow the germline gene, possibly because of a read error. V is TRBV9 and J is TRBJ2-5; 10 positions agree with TRBD1. CDR1 SGDLS and CDR2 YYNGEE come from the germline V gene. CDR3 length: 14 amino acids. The DNA of the CDR3 is TGTGCCAGCAGCGTGGGGGACAGGGGAGAGATCCAGTACTTC. Translating it yields CASSVGDRGEIQYF.

The chain employs TRBV30 and TRBJ1-2; possibly TRBD1 for D (5 bases). The CDR3 has 15 residues. Germline CDR1 GTSNPN, CDR2 SVGIG (reference sequence). Trimming stripped 4 bases from V and 0 bases from J, with 15 bases between. CDR3 protein: CAWTGGVPANYGYTF. Written as DNA, the CDR3 is TGTGCCTGGACGGGGGGAGTTCCAGCTAACTATGGCTACACCTTC.

The rearrangement joins TRBV6-5 to TRBJ1-1; D unresolved. Trimming removed 2 bases at V and 3 bases at J, with 7 bases between. Looked up from germline, CDR1 is MNHEY and CDR2 is SVGAGI. The CDR3 sequence is 13 residues long. The CDR3 spells CASSYELDTEAFF. The DNA of the CDR3 is TGTGCCAGCAGTTACGAGTTAGACACTGAAGCTTTCTTT.

This chain uses TRBV10-3 with TRBJ1-2; possibly TRBD1 for D (6 bases). CDR3 length: 14 amino acids. The germline V and J ends were trimmed by 2 bases and 3 bases, with 10 bases remaining between them. Germline V lookup: CDR1 ENHRY, CDR2 SYGVKD. CDR3 region: CAISETGWDYGYTF. The CDR3 bases are TGTGCCATCAGTGAGACAGGGTGGGACTATGGCTACACCTTC.

The chain combines TRBV27 with TRBJ1-1; the D is unclear. Trimming left V 3 bases short and J 6 bases short, with 8 bases between. This CDR3 is built from 12 residues. CDR1 is MNHEY and CDR2 is SMNVEV in the germline V gene (reference sequence). CDR3 sequence: CASSFSGAEAFF. The CDR3 DNA sequence: TGTGCCAGCAGTTTTTCCGGTGCTGAAGCTTTCTTT.

The chain recombines TRBV28 with TRBJ2-7, with D possibly being TRBD2 (6 bases). V was shortened by 2 bases and J by 3 bases, with 17 bases between the two germline ends. Germline V gene sequence: CDR1 MDHEN, CDR2 SYDVKM. There are 16 residues in the CDR3. CDR3 nucleotides: TGTGCCAGCAGTTTACCGGGACGGGAGAGAGTCTACGAGCAGTACTTC. It encodes CASSLPGRERVYEQYF.

This chain links TRBV28 with TRBJ2-7; D might be TRBD1 (5 bases). Germline V gives CDR1 MDHEN, CDR2 SYDVKM. The CDR3 extends over 14 amino acids. Between the trimmed V and J ends, which lost 5 bases and 6 bases, there was a span of 17 bases. The CDR3 coding sequence is TGTGCCAGCAGTCCCATCACTCAGGGTTGCGAGCAGTACTTC. It encodes CASSPITQGCEQYF.

Remarks on this clone: The sample holds other DNA sequences that translate to the same CDR3. This sequence joins TRBV19 and TRBJ1-2; TRBD1 matches at 9 bases. Germline V gene lookup returns CDR1 LNHDA and CDR2 SQIVND (reference sequence). The length of the CDR3 is 14 residues. The V gene end was trimmed by 5 bases and the J gene end by 4 bases; junction bases not matched to a gene: 5. This CDR3 reads CASSVRQGVYGYTF. The CDR3 bases are TGTGCCAGTAGTGTCAGACAGGGGGTCTATGGCTACACCTTC.

The J gene is TRBJ1-1, the V gene TRBV5-1; maybe TRBD1 (6 bases). V was cut by 0 bases and J by 11 bases, with 14 bases left in between. The germline gives CDR1 SGHRS, CDR2 YFSETQ. The CDR3 sequence is 13 residues long. CDR3 region: CASSLAYSGVAFF. In DNA, the CDR3 is TGCGCCAGCAGCTTGGCCTACTCAGGGGTCGCTTTCTTT.

V is TRBV6-1 and J is TRBJ1-5; 10 bases are shared with TRBD1. The CDR3 has 14 residues. CDR1 and CDR2 (germline): MNHNS, SASEGT. Germline trimming cut 6 bases from V and 6 bases from J; bases unmatched to any gene: 5. The CDR3 DNA follows: TGTGCCAGCAGCAACCGGGACAGGGGTCAGCCCCAGCATTTT. Amino acid sequence: CASSNRDRGQPQHF.

The chain employs TRBV4-1 and TRBJ2-5; 7 bases fit TRBD1. The V segment lost 5 bases and the J segment 4 bases; nucleotides outside the gene matches: 13. The CDR3 is 16 residues long. Germline V gene sequence: CDR1 MGHRA, CDR2 YSYEKL. CDR3 nucleotide sequence: TGCGCCAGCAGCACAGTCACAGGGGCGGTCGGAGAGACCCAGTACTTC. Protein sequence: CASSTVTGAVGETQYF.

V gene TRBV7-9 combines with J gene TRBJ1-2; D remains ambiguous. This CDR3 comprises 13 residues. The V gene lost 1 base and the J gene lost 3 bases, with 6 bases spanning the gap. Germline V lookup: CDR1 SEHNR, CDR2 FQNEAQ (reference sequence). DNA for the CDR3: TGTGCCAGCAGCTTAGAGCAGGACTATGGCTACACCTTC. Its protein is CASSLEQDYGYTF.

J is TRBJ2-7 and V is TRBV7-6; TRBD1 matches at 9 bases. CDR3 size: 14 residues. V lost 6 bases, J lost 5 bases, and 8 bases stayed unmatched. The germline V gene has CDR1 SGHVS and CDR2 FNYEAQ. CDR3 sequence reads: CASSLTGGANEQYF. In DNA form, the CDR3 reads TGTGCCAGCAGTCTAACAGGGGGCGCGAACGAGCAGTACTTC.

The chain has TRBV19 and TRBJ1-1; a weak D match, TRBD1 (6 bases). The germline V gene encodes CDR1 LNHDA and CDR2 SQIVND (reference sequence). V was shortened by 3 bases and J by 1 base, with 9 bases between the two germline ends. There are 14 residues in the CDR3. CDR3 coding DNA: TGTGCCAGTAGTATCGGGGGGCCGAACACTGAAGCTTTCTTT. It specifies CASSIGGPNTEAFF.

In its sample, this clone was seen a few times. The genes are TRBV18 and TRBJ1-5, with 8 bases identical to TRBD1. Germline V lookup: CDR1 KGHSH, CDR2 LQKENI. V dropped 6 bases and J dropped 4; count of bases not matched to a gene: 11. This CDR3 is built from 16 residues. CDR3 loop: CASSPNPGQANQPQHF. In DNA, the CDR3 is TGTGCCAGCTCTCCCAATCCGGGACAGGCAAATCAGCCCCAGCATTTT. The complete variable domain, with remaining parts taken from reference TRBV18 and TRBJ1-5, reads NAGVMQNPRHLVRRRGQEARLRCSPMKGHSHVYWYRQLPEEGLKFMVYLQKENIIDESGMPKERFSAEFPKEGPSILRIQQVVRGDSAAYFCASSPNPGQANQPQHFGDGTRLSIL.

This chain connects TRBV6-4 to TRBJ1-5; no reliable D call. Germline CDR1 reads MRHNA; CDR2 reads SNTAGT. The CDR3 sequence is 14 residues long. Trimming took off 1 base at V and 0 bases at J, with 4 bases between the two ends. The CDR3 DNA is TGTGCCAGCAGTGACTGGCCTAGCAATCAGCCCCAGCATTTT. Translation gives CASSDWPSNQPQHF.

This chain links TRBV6-6 with TRBJ1-6; possibly TRBD1 for D (6 bases). The CDR3 loop spans 15 amino acids. V was shortened by 0 bases and J by 5 bases, with 8 bases between the two germline ends. Germline V gene lookup returns CDR1 MNHNY and CDR2 SVGAGI (reference sequence). CDR3 in amino acids: CASSYSGGNNSPLHF. The CDR3 region has the DNA TGTGCCAGCAGTTACTCAGGGGGTAATAATTCACCCCTCCACTTT.

This rearrangement joins TRBV7-2 to TRBJ1-1, with TRBD1 identical over 7 bases. There are 13 residues in the CDR3. The V gene's germline CDR1 is SGHTA and CDR2 FQGNSA. The V and J ends lost 1 base and 5 bases, in that order; junction bases with no gene match: 1. The CDR3 here is CASSLEGATEAFF. CDR3 sequence (DNA): TGTGCCAGCAGCTTAGAGGGGGCAACTGAAGCTTTCTTT.

The rearrangement uses TRBV7-2 and TRBJ2-7, with 12 bases that match TRBD1. Germline values: CDR1 SGHTA, CDR2 FQGNSA. V lost 3 bases and J lost 9; bases outside the gene matches: 12. CDR3 size: 16 residues. The chain's CDR3 is CASSFPGGQGARGQYF. CDR3 DNA: TGTGCCAGCAGCTTCCCAGGGGGACAGGGGGCGCGGGGGCAGTACTTC.

The V and J genes are TRBV4-3 and TRBJ1-1; D possibly corresponds to TRBD1 (6 bases). This CDR3 contains 13 residues. Trimming took 5 bases from V and 10 from J, leaving 17 bases between them. Germline assignment: CDR1 LGHNA and CDR2 YSLEER. The DNA of the CDR3 is TGCGCCAGCAGCTTGGATACGGGGGGCCGAGCTTTCTTT. Translating it yields CASSLDTGGRAFF.

The chain recombines TRBV7-9 with TRBJ1-3; 7 bases align to TRBD1. V shed 5 bases, J shed 2 bases, and the junction held 9 bases outside the gene matches. This CDR3 is built from 16 residues. Germline-derived CDR1 and CDR2 are SEHNR and FQNEAQ (reference sequence). The CDR3 region is CASSRPQQGPGNTIYF. The CDR3 nucleotides read TGTGCCAGCAGCCGCCCCCAACAGGGGCCTGGAAACACCATATATTTT.